Listed below are T cell receptor beta chains from one sample, sequenced in a study of early T cells in non-severe SARS-CoV-2 infection. TCRdb redid the calling of the 5' RACE reads with MiXCR, one entry per CDR3 protein. The table shows about 46,000 distinct CDR3 sequences, with about 5.2% occurring only once. The sample here was whole blood, taken at baseline. The receptor source for this set is an adult who was a healthcare worker with PCR-confirmed SARS-CoV-2 infection or an uninfected control (not recorded which). CDR3s include the opening cysteine and the closing phenylalanine or tryptophan. Fields, in order: D gene, clone size, V gene, J gene, CDR3 protein, CDR3 DNA. D genes are given only for firm matches. Clone size is given for some rows only: seen once, a few or many times, or a class if the clone is expanded.

D gene: NA; clone size: many; V gene: TRBV4-1; J gene: TRBJ1-2; CDR3 protein: CASSQDVRAYGYTF; CDR3 DNA: TGCGCCAGCAGCCAAGATGTCAGGGCCTATGGCTACACCTTC
D gene: NA; clone size: NA; V gene: TRBV20-1; J gene: TRBJ2-5; CDR3 protein: CSARVAGRETQYF; CDR3 DNA: TGCAGTGCTAGAGTTGCGGGGAGAGAGACCCAGTACTTC
D gene: TRBD2; clone size: few; V gene: TRBV30; J gene: TRBJ2-3; CDR3 protein: CAWPLAECTDTQYF; CDR3 DNA: TGTGCCTGGCCACTAGCGGAATGCACAGATACGCAGTATTTT
D gene: NA; clone size: many; V gene: TRBV20-1; J gene: TRBJ1-5; CDR3 protein: CSAADGSYSNQPQHF; CDR3 DNA: TGCAGTGCGGCAGACGGTTCCTATAGCAATCAGCCCCAGCATTTT
D gene: TRBD1; clone size: many; V gene: TRBV6-5; J gene: TRBJ1-3; CDR3 protein: CASISTGGGNTIYF; CDR3 DNA: TGTGCCAGCATTTCCACAGGGGGAGGAAACACCATATATTTT
D gene: TRBD1; clone size: many; V gene: TRBV4-1; J gene: TRBJ2-1; CDR3 protein: CASSQDATGEGSYNEQFF; CDR3 DNA: TGCGCCAGCAGCCAAGATGCGACAGGGGAAGGCTCCTACAATGAGCAGTTCTTC
D gene: TRBD1; clone size: NA; V gene: TRBV27; J gene: TRBJ2-5; CDR3 protein: CASSPRTGSLTQYF; CDR3 DNA: TGTGCCAGCAGTCCCAGGACAGGGTCTTTGACCCAGTACTTC
D gene: TRBD2; clone size: many; V gene: TRBV7-2; J gene: TRBJ2-1; CDR3 protein: CASSPSGLAGLEQFF; CDR3 DNA: TGTGCCAGCAGCCCCTCGGGACTAGCGGGGTTAGAGCAGTTCTTC
D gene: NA; clone size: many; V gene: TRBV5-1; J gene: TRBJ2-2; CDR3 protein: CASSLSGELFF; CDR3 DNA: TGCGCCAGCAGCTTGTCCGGGGAGCTGTTTTTT
D gene: TRBD2; clone size: many; V gene: TRBV6-1; J gene: TRBJ2-7; CDR3 protein: CASRTGGSYEQYF; CDR3 DNA: TGTGCCAGCAGGACGGGAGGCTCCTACGAGCAGTACTTC
D gene: TRBD1; clone size: many; V gene: TRBV5-1; J gene: TRBJ1-2; CDR3 protein: CASSFDRGGYTF; CDR3 DNA: TGCGCCAGCAGCTTCGACAGGGGTGGCTACACCTTC
D gene: TRBD2; clone size: many; V gene: TRBV7-3; J gene: TRBJ2-1; CDR3 protein: CASSSELTSAYNEQFF; CDR3 DNA: TGTGCCAGCAGCTCAGAACTGACTAGCGCCTACAATGAGCAGTTCTTC
D gene: TRBD2; clone size: NA; V gene: TRBV7-9; J gene: TRBJ2-1; CDR3 protein: CASSRSGIGNEQFF; CDR3 DNA: TGTGCCAGCAGCCGTAGCGGGATTGGTAATGAGCAGTTCTTC
D gene: NA; clone size: few; V gene: TRBV29-1; J gene: TRBJ2-1; CDR3 protein: CSVESTLDEQFF; CDR3 DNA: TGCAGCGTAGAATCGACTCTCGATGAGCAGTTCTTC
D gene: NA; clone size: many; V gene: TRBV4-1; J gene: TRBJ1-1; CDR3 protein: CASSQDYPEWNTEAFF; CDR3 DNA: TGCGCCAGCAGCCAAGATTACCCTGAGTGGAACACTGAAGCTTTCTTT
D gene: NA; clone size: few; V gene: TRBV29-1; J gene: TRBJ1-1; CDR3 protein: CSVGGREVVNTEAFF; CDR3 DNA: TGCAGCGTTGGAGGCAGGGAGGTAGTGAACACTGAAGCTTTCTTT
D gene: NA; clone size: many; V gene: TRBV20-1; J gene: TRBJ2-1; CDR3 protein: CSAPNSSSSYNEQFF; CDR3 DNA: TGCAGTGCTCCGAACAGCTCTAGCTCCTACAATGAGCAGTTCTTC
D gene: TRBD2; clone size: many; V gene: TRBV7-6; J gene: TRBJ2-3; CDR3 protein: CASSLPSLAGKFADTQYF; CDR3 DNA: TGTGCCAGCAGCTTACCCTCTCTAGCGGGAAAGTTCGCAGATACGCAGTATTTT
D gene: NA; clone size: NA; V gene: TRBV7-2; J gene: TRBJ1-5; CDR3 protein: CASSWTDDQPQHF; CDR3 DNA: TGTGCCAGCAGCTGGACCGACGATCAGCCCCAGCATTTT
D gene: TRBD1; clone size: few; V gene: TRBV7-3; J gene: TRBJ2-3; CDR3 protein: CASSPNPPGQYSSTDTQYF; CDR3 DNA: TGTGCCAGCAGCCCAAATCCTCCGGGACAGTACTCTAGCACAGATACGCAGTATTTT
D gene: TRBD2; clone size: many; V gene: TRBV6-6; J gene: TRBJ2-7; CDR3 protein: CASSYEAGEVYEQYF; CDR3 DNA: TGTGCCAGCAGTTACGAAGCGGGAGAGGTCTACGAGCAGTACTTC
D gene: NA; clone size: many; V gene: TRBV30; J gene: TRBJ2-7; CDR3 protein: CAWSVRGYEQYF; CDR3 DNA: TGTGCCTGGAGTGTACGTGGATACGAGCAGTACTTC
D gene: NA; clone size: few; V gene: TRBV15; J gene: TRBJ2-3; CDR3 protein: CATSPPGPHTQYF; CDR3 DNA: TGTGCCACCAGCCCCCCAGGTCCCCATACGCAGTATTTT
D gene: NA; clone size: many; V gene: TRBV7-3; J gene: TRBJ2-2; CDR3 protein: CASSRGAGVNTGELFF; CDR3 DNA: TGTGCCAGCAGCCGCGGGGCAGGGGTGAACACCGGGGAGCTGTTTTTT
D gene: TRBD1; clone size: many; V gene: TRBV9; J gene: TRBJ1-5; CDR3 protein: CASSRTGDRAINQPQHF; CDR3 DNA: TGTGCCAGCAGCAGAACGGGAGACAGGGCAATTAATCAGCCCCAGCATTTT
D gene: NA; clone size: NA; V gene: TRBV29-1; J gene: TRBJ2-2; CDR3 protein: CSVVSANTNTGELFF; CDR3 DNA: TGCAGCGTTGTCAGCGCTAATACGAACACCGGGGAGCTGTTTTTT
D gene: TRBD2; clone size: many; V gene: TRBV30; J gene: TRBJ2-7; CDR3 protein: CAWSAAGVPPYEQYF; CDR3 DNA: TGTGCCTGGAGTGCGGCGGGGGTCCCCCCCTACGAGCAGTACTTC
D gene: NA; clone size: few; V gene: TRBV4-2; J gene: TRBJ2-3; CDR3 protein: CASSQLGGNTDTQYF; CDR3 DNA: TGTGCCAGCAGCCAGCTGGGCGGCAACACAGATACGCAGTATTTT
D gene: TRBD2; clone size: many; V gene: TRBV28; J gene: TRBJ2-1; CDR3 protein: CASRLAENNEQFF; CDR3 DNA: TGTGCCAGCCGCCTAGCGGAAAACAATGAGCAGTTCTTC
D gene: NA; clone size: many; V gene: TRBV5-1; J gene: TRBJ1-5; CDR3 protein: CASSLEGGQPQHF; CDR3 DNA: TGCGCCAGCAGCTTGGAAGGGGGTCAGCCCCAGCATTTT
D gene: NA; clone size: few; V gene: TRBV12-3/TRBV12-4; J gene: TRBJ1-1; CDR3 protein: CASSKSNTEAFF; CDR3 DNA: TGTGCCAGCAGCAAATCGAACACTGAAGCTTTCTTT
D gene: NA; clone size: NA; V gene: TRBV27; J gene: TRBJ2-7; CDR3 protein: CASSLNGMVSTSYEQYF; CDR3 DNA: TGTGCCAGCAGTTTAAACGGTATGGTCTCGACCTCCTACGAGCAGTACTTC
D gene: NA; clone size: many; V gene: TRBV5-1; J gene: TRBJ2-2; CDR3 protein: CASSLGHNTGELFF; CDR3 DNA: TGCGCCAGCAGCTTGGGACATAACACCGGGGAGCTGTTTTTT
D gene: NA; clone size: NA; V gene: TRBV30; J gene: TRBJ2-1; CDR3 protein: CAWSTGSCNEQFF; CDR3 DNA: TGTGCCTGGAGCACTGGGTCTTGCAATGAGCAGTTCTTC
D gene: NA; clone size: many; V gene: TRBV5-1; J gene: TRBJ2-7; CDR3 protein: CASSPSVDRYEQYF; CDR3 DNA: TGCGCCAGCAGCCCGAGTGTAGATCGGTACGAGCAGTACTTC
D gene: NA; clone size: many; V gene: TRBV7-9; J gene: TRBJ2-5; CDR3 protein: CASSLVGLQETQYF; CDR3 DNA: TGTGCCAGCAGCTTAGTTGGCCTCCAAGAGACCCAGTACTTC
D gene: NA; clone size: many; V gene: TRBV11-2; J gene: TRBJ2-1; CDR3 protein: CASSLGPGDYNEQFF; CDR3 DNA: TGTGCCAGCAGCTTGGGGCCAGGGGACTACAATGAGCAGTTCTTC
D gene: NA; clone size: many; V gene: TRBV19; J gene: TRBJ2-1; CDR3 protein: CASSIDAQRVNNEQFF; CDR3 DNA: TGTGCCAGTAGTATTGATGCCCAGCGGGTGAACAATGAGCAGTTCTTC
D gene: NA; clone size: many; V gene: TRBV6-1; J gene: TRBJ2-3; CDR3 protein: CASTVGADTQYF; CDR3 DNA: TGTGCCAGCACGGTTGGGGCAGATACGCAGTATTTT
D gene: NA; clone size: NA; V gene: TRBV7-6; J gene: TRBJ2-5; CDR3 protein: CASSRIRDLKETQYF; CDR3 DNA: TGTGCCAGCAGCCGTATCCGGGACTTGAAAGAGACCCAGTACTTC
D gene: TRBD2; clone size: few; V gene: TRBV18; J gene: TRBJ2-1; CDR3 protein: CASSPGTNYNEQFF; CDR3 DNA: TGTGCCAGCTCACCCGGGACTAACTACAATGAGCAGTTCTTC
D gene: TRBD2; clone size: NA; V gene: TRBV29-1; J gene: TRBJ2-1; CDR3 protein: CSVEDVPSGRYSYNEQFF; CDR3 DNA: TGCAGCGTTGAAGACGTACCTAGCGGCCGGTACTCCTACAATGAGCAGTTCTTC